The next 8 T cell receptor beta chains were all read from a single sample in a study of shared clonotypes between healthy human individuals. Data came from immunoSEQ multiplex PCR; TCRdb stores just in-frame clones and leaves some out. Here the sample spans some 900,000 clones, around 80% being singletons. The sample was memory CD4+ T cells sorted from blood. Subset reported: CD45RA-negative fraction. These receptors all come from a young man in good health.

A word on this clone: This may come from a read error, since a much larger clone is one base off. Distinct nucleotide sequences in the sample also encode this CDR3. The genes are TRBV18 and TRBJ1-1; unclear D gene. V lost 2 bases and J 0 bases, leaving 4 bases between the germline ends. This CDR3 is 13 amino acids long. The germline V gene encodes CDR1 KGHSH and CDR2 LQKENI. CDR3 sequence (DNA): TGTGCCAGCTCACCAGACGTGAACACTGAAGCTTTCTTT. Translating gives CASSPDVNTEAFF.

The J gene is TRBJ2-7, the V gene TRBV6-6, with D possibly matching TRBD1 (5 bases). Germline V gene sequence: CDR1 MNHNY, CDR2 SVGAGI (reference sequence). V was shortened by 0 bases and J by 2 bases, with 14 bases between the two germline ends. The CDR3 is 16 amino acids. In nucleotides, the CDR3 is TGTGCCAGCAGTTACTCCCCCTTGACAGTTGCCTACGAGCAGTACTTC. Its translation: CASSYSPLTVAYEQYF.

The rearrangement joins TRBV4-1 to TRBJ2-3, with D maybe TRBD2 (6 bases). The CDR3 runs 17 residues. Trimming shortened V by 0 bases and J by 4 bases, and 17 bases separated the two germline ends. Per germline, CDR1 MGHRA and CDR2 YSYEKL. CDR3 sequence reads: CASSQDRLSEGPDTQYF. CDR3 DNA: TGCGCCAGCAGCCAAGATCGTTTGTCGGAGGGCCCAGATACGCAGTATTTT.

The chain carries TRBV15 and TRBJ2-3, with D uncertain. CDR3 size: 15 residues. Trimming stripped 0 bases from V and 4 bases from J, with 11 bases between. Looked up from germline, CDR1 is LNHNV and CDR2 is YYDKDF (reference sequence). The CDR3 here is CATSRDFQVSDTQYF. The DNA for the CDR3 is TGTGCCACCAGCAGAGATTTCCAGGTTTCAGATACGCAGTATTTT.

This clone has more than one count but fewer than ten. The chain links TRBV11-2 to TRBJ1-5; tentative D call: TRBD1 (5 bases). The V gene lost 5 bases and the J gene lost 5 bases, with 10 bases spanning the gap. The CDR3 runs to 13 residues. Germline V gene data show CDR1 as SGHAT and CDR2 as FQNNGV. CDR3 in DNA: TGTGCCAGCAGCGGACAACCTGATCAGCCCCAGCATTTT. It encodes CASSGQPDQPQHF.

V usage is TRBV28 and J usage is TRBJ1-5; possibly TRBD1 for D (5 bases). The V end lost 3 bases, the J end lost 8 bases, and 14 bases lay between the germline ends. In germline, CDR1 is MDHEN, CDR2 SYDVKM. The CDR3 is 14 residues long. As DNA, the CDR3 is TGTGCCAGCAGTTTGCAGGGTGGTTTCAAGCCCCAGCATTTT. Amino acid sequence: CASSLQGGFKPQHF.

The J gene is TRBJ2-7, the V gene TRBV9, with D hard to call. The length of the CDR3 is 14 residues. Germline values: CDR1 SGDLS, CDR2 YYNGEE. V shed 1 base and J shed 0 bases, with 8 bases lying between them. CDR3 in amino acids: CASSVKTDSYEQYF. The CDR3 coding sequence is TGTGCCAGCAGCGTAAAGACGGACTCCTACGAGCAGTACTTC.

This chain joins TRBV4-3 and TRBJ1-6, with D perhaps TRBD1 (5 bases). Germline V gives CDR1 LGHNA, CDR2 YSLEER. Trimming took off 4 bases at V and 5 bases at J, with 12 bases between the two ends. The CDR3 totals 15 residues. In nucleotides, the CDR3 is TGCGCCAGCAGCCTTGGGGGAGGGAATAATTCACCCCTCCACTTT. Translated, it gives CASSLGGGNNSPLHF.